The present entry profiles one T cell receptor beta chain with its context. What it binds is unknown. Using immunoSEQ multiplex PCR, the repertoire was profiled, and TCRdb retains in-frame clones only, with some absent. The repertoire holds 45,000 to 60,000 clones, with 84% as singletons. The record originates from a study of OX40 agonist ivuxolimab in advanced cancers. Study-level background: Across the patients, intravenous ivuxolimab was delivered every 2 weeks at 0.01 to 10 mg/kg. Study-wide points: Antigen specificity was not determined for the expanded peripheral T cells.

The CDR3 has 15 amino acids. V dropped 5 bases and J dropped 5; count of bases not matched to a gene: 10. Per the germline V gene, CDR1 is SGHAT and CDR2 is FQNNGV. The genes are TRBV11-2 and TRBJ2-5; 8 positions match TRBD1. The clonotype originates from an adult with an advanced solid tumor such as melanoma, head and neck, liver or kidney cancer. The sequences come from CD4+ or CD8+ T cells sorted from blood, collected in a trial of the OX40 agonist ivuxolimab. The CDR3 bases are TGTGCCAGCAGCGCTCCCGGGACAGGTATCGAGACCCAGTACTTC. It translates to CASSAPGTGIETQYF.